This entry lists 2 T cell receptor beta chains sequenced from one sample in a study of cytomegalovirus exposure and HLA in healthy donors. Use of 60 Vbeta and 13 Jbeta primers characterized the PCR. Measured with immunoSEQ multiplex PCR; TCRdb has only the in-frame clones, and not every one. The table has about 130,000 clones, around 83% seen once; the top ten hold 0.95% to 1.5%. Material for sequencing was PBMCs. Receptors originate from a girl aged 2 to 10 in good health and CMV-seronegative.

This clone appeared once. The chain combines TRBV27 with TRBJ2-3, with D maybe TRBD1 (5 bases). The V gene lost 6 bases and the J gene lost 5 bases, with 12 bases spanning the gap. This CDR3 has 13 residues. From germline, CDR1 is MNHEY and CDR2 SMNVEV (reference sequence). The CDR3 loop reads CASSPYDRDTQYF. CDR3 coding DNA: TGTGCCAGCAGCCCCTATGACAGAGATACGCAGTATTTT.

This rearrangement joins TRBV6-1 to TRBJ2-1, with D perhaps TRBD2 (5 bases). CDR3 size: 15 residues. Deletions cut 4 bases from V and 3 bases from J, with 13 bases between. Germline loops: CDR1 MNHNS, CDR2 SASEGT. The chain's CDR3 is CASSGGAANYNEQFF. CDR3 sequence (DNA): TGTGCCAGCAGTGGGGGAGCGGCAAACTACAATGAGCAGTTCTTC.